The 2 T cell receptor beta chains below all came from one sample that was sequenced in a study of blood T cell repertoires in COVID-19. The protocol was immunoSEQ multiplex PCR, while the TCRdb copy is restricted to in-frame clones and leaves out a portion. The sample holds 300,000 to 350,000 clones, around 90% seen once. Material for sequencing was peripheral blood. Source of these receptors: a man aged 18 to 35 with active or convalescent COVID-19.

The rearrangement joins TRBV7-7 to TRBJ2-1; TRBD2 matches 9 bases. The CDR3 has 16 amino acids. Looked up from germline, CDR1 is SSHAT and CDR2 is FNYEAQ (reference sequence). J gave up 9 bases and V 1 base, and 10 bases lay outside the gene matches. DNA of the CDR3: TGTGCCAGCAGCTTAGGAGTAGCGGGAGATGGGGGTGAGCAGTTCTTC. This encodes CASSLGVAGDGGEQFF.

The gene calls are TRBV2 and TRBJ1-6; 10 nucleotides match TRBD1. The V and J ends lost 6 bases and 7 bases, in that order; junction bases with no gene match: 3. Germline CDR1 is SNHLY and CDR2 is FYNNEI. CDR3 length equals 14 residues. CDR3 in DNA: TGTGCCAGCAGAAGGACAGGGGGGAATTCACCCCTCCACTTT. Translated, it gives CASRRTGGNSPLHF. The entire variable domain, with the rest obtained from reference TRBV2 and TRBJ1-6, is as follows: EPEVTQTPSHQVTQMGQEVILRCVPISNHLYFYWYRQILGQKVEFLVSFYNNEISEKSEIFDDQFSVERPDGSNFTLKIRSTKLEDSAMYFCASRRTGGNSPLHFGNGTRLTVT.